The following is a T cell receptor beta chain sequence with its context. This sample stems from a study of blood T cell repertoires in COVID-19. TCRdb's copy holds only in-frame clones and misses some; the assay was immunoSEQ multiplex PCR. The sample has 150,000 or so clones, roughly 86% seen once. Germline V gene lookup returns CDR1 LGHNA and CDR2 YNFKEQ. The CDR3 is 15 amino acids. Trimming removed 7 bases at V and 3 bases at J, with 15 bases between. This receptor was identified in a human donor with acute or convalescent COVID-19. The donor label of this sample is uncertain. Source material: peripheral blood. The rearrangement links TRBV4-2 to TRBJ2-2; D is perhaps TRBD2 (6 bases). In DNA, the CDR3 is TGTGCCAGCAACGATCACTCGGGGGACACCGGGGAGCTGTTTTTT. Translated, it gives CASNDHSGDTGELFF.